This section outlines one TCR beta chain sequence together with its context. In the authors' workflow: The assay estimated nucleated cells by amplifying reference gene primers. Libraries were prepared by immunoSEQ multiplex PCR; TCRdb keeps only in-frame clonotypes and omits some of them. V and J calls and clone size follow that table, whereas D and trimming were derived from the DNA. The sample shows about 280,000 clones, around 86% of them seen only once. Germline CDR1 reads KGHDR; CDR2 reads SFDVKD. The V end lost 1 base, the J end lost 7 bases, and 18 bases lay between the germline ends. The CDR3 is 17 amino acids. The data are from a study of blood T cell repertoires in COVID-19. The overall study: Samples of COVID-19 (acute and convalescent) were obtained from the United States, Italy and Spain.

Sequencing was carried out using peripheral blood. The chain couples TRBV24-1 to TRBJ2-2; TRBD1 is a possible D gene (5 bases). The sequence was obtained from a middle-aged man with active or convalescent COVID-19. CDR3 bases: TGTGCCACCAGTGATTTAGTCCAGGGCGGAGATAGCGGGGAGCTGTTTTTT. Encoded protein: CATSDLVQGGDSGELFF.